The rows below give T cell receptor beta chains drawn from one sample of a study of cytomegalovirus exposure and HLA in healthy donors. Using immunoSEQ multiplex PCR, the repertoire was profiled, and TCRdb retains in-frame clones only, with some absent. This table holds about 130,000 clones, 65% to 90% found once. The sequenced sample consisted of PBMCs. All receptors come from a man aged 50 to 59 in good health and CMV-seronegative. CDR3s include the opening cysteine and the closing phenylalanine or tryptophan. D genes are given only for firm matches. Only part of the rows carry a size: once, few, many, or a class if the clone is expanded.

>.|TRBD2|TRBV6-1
CASSERGGETQYF
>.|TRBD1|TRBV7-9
CASSLAGTGRGEQFF
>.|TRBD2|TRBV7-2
CASSPRGEAGRTDTQYF
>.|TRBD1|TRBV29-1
CSARTTTGLLSYTF
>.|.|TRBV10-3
CAISESGGWRQPQHF
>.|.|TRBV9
CASSSPGETGELFF
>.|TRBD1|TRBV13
CASSNLGQGEYEQYF
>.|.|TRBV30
CAWEITWSKKTSGRTGTDTQYF
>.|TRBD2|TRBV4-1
CASSRGPGGTFDEQYF
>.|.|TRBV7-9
CASSWTTATYEQYF
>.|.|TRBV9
CASSVGSSTEAFF
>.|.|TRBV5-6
CASSLRLENLYEQYF
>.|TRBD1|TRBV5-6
CASSYTGTGFNEQYF
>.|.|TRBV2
CASGGRTAGANVLTF
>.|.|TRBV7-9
CASSSPGVGETQYF
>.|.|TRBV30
CAWGLDQPQHF
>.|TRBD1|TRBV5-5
CASSLGGLNTEAFF
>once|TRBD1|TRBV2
CASGTGGHYEQYF
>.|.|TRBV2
CASDGGFSNYGYTF
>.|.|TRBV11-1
CASSPLYLSYEQYF
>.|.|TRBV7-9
CASSLVREKLFF
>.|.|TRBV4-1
CASSPLNRSYEQYF
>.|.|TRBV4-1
CASSLSERGMNTEAFF
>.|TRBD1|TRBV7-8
CASSYSGTGVNQPQHF
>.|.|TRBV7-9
CASSSQVLYGYTF
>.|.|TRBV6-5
CASSYGAIRGDYGYTF
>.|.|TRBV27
CASSPGVNTEAFF
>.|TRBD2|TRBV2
CASWGGLAGVGGETQYF
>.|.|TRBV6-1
CASSDGRVQPQHF
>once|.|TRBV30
CAWRLGLANTGELFF
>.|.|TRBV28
CASSQSRGSYNSPLHF
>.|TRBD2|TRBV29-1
CSVDRPAGGRETQYF
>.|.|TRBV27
CASSFGNMNTEAFF
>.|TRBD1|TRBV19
CASSISAGGWGYTF
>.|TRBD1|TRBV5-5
CASSLWTGGSYNEQFF
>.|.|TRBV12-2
CASRLHGDLRYEQYF
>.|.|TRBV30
CALTANNSPLHF
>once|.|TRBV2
CASSMLLNTEAFF
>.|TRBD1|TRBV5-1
CASSSGQVGGNTIYF
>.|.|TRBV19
CASSIENRGGGGYTF
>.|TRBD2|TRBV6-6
CASGGNSYEQYF
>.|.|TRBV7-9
CASRGRDTEAFF
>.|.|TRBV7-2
CASSLRSYEQYF